These T cell receptor beta chains were read from a single sample in a study of blood T cell repertoires in COVID-19. Method: immunoSEQ multiplex PCR; TCRdb's copy keeps in-frame clones and lacks some. The sample contains roughly 250,000 clones, roughly 90% of which appear only once. Material: peripheral blood. All receptors come from a man between 60 and 75 years old who had recovered from COVID-19. Both conserved end residues are part of each CDR3. The D gene is left open where the match is weak. Some rows mark clone size as missing; the rest say once, few, many or name a class of expanded clone.

V,D,length,size,J,DNA,CDR3
TRBV9,TRBD2,15,.,TRBJ2-3,TGTGCCAGCAGTAAGCCGGGACTAGCGTTAGATACGCAGTATTTT,CASSKPGLALDTQYF
TRBV19,.,17,.,TRBJ1-4,TGTGCCAGTAGTACGGGACACAGAGGAGCAACTAATGAAAAACTGTTTTTT,CASSTGHRGATNEKLFF
TRBV25-1,.,17,once,TRBJ2-6,TGTGCCAGCAGTGGACTGCCGTTGTTGTCTGGGGCCAACGTCCTGACTTTC,CASSGLPLLSGANVLTF
TRBV19,TRBD1,17,.,TRBJ1-1,TGTGCCAGTAGTTTATCGGACAGGGGCTTTAGGAACACTGAAGCTTTCTTT,CASSLSDRGFRNTEAFF
TRBV6-5,TRBD1,12,.,TRBJ1-2,TGTGCCAGCAGGCAGACAGGGAATGGCTACACCTTC,CASRQTGNGYTF
TRBV19,.,15,.,TRBJ2-4,TGTGCCAGTAGTATTGGGGGGTTAGCCAAAAACATTCAGTACTTC,CASSIGGLAKNIQYF
TRBV3-1/TRBV3-2,.,16,once,TRBJ1-5,TGTGCCAGCAGCCAAGGTACAGGGAGGGGCCAGCAGCCCCAGCATTTT,CASSQGTGRGQQPQHF
TRBV11-2,.,14,.,TRBJ1-1,TGTGCCAGCAGCTTAGGCAATAGGGGGACTGAAGCTTTCTTT,CASSLGNRGTEAFF
TRBV12-5,.,13,.,TRBJ1-1,TGTGCTAGTGGGCGAGGGGGAAGGTCTGAAGCTTTCTTT,CASGRGGRSEAFF
TRBV27,TRBD1,12,.,TRBJ2-3,TGTGCCAGCAGGGACAGGGGAGATACGCAGTATTTT,CASRDRGDTQYF
TRBV5-1,.,16,.,TRBJ1-1,TGCGCCAGCAGCTTAGGACAGTCTGTAATGAACACTGAAGCTTTCTTT,CASSLGQSVMNTEAFF
TRBV19,.,15,.,TRBJ2-6,TGTGCCAGTAGTATACAGGGTGCCGGGGCCAACGTCCTGACTTTC,CASSIQGAGANVLTF
TRBV6-5,TRBD1,15,.,TRBJ1-2,TGTGCCAGCAGCTCGCTTACAGGGGGCGCCGGTGGCTACACCTTC,CASSSLTGGAGGYTF
TRBV5-6,TRBD1,16,.,TRBJ1-3,TGTGCCAGCAGCTTTTTACAGGGGAATTCTGGAAACACCATATATTTT,CASSFLQGNSGNTIYF
TRBV19,.,13,.,TRBJ2-7,TGTGCCAGTAGCCTCCGACATGGCTACGAGCAGTACTTC,CASSLRHGYEQYF
TRBV5-1,.,13,.,TRBJ1-4,TGCGCCAGCTCCAGGGCAACTAATGAAAAACTGTTTTTT,CASSRATNEKLFF
TRBV14,TRBD1,12,.,TRBJ2-7,TGTGCCAGCAGCTGGACAGGGCTCGAGCAGTACTTC,CASSWTGLEQYF
TRBV7-8,.,13,.,TRBJ1-6,TGTGCCAGCAGCTTAGCGGAGGTTTCACCCCTCCACTTT,CASSLAEVSPLHF
TRBV7-8,.,12,.,TRBJ2-1,TGTGCCAGCAGCTCGCGCGGGGCTGAGCAGTTCTTC,CASSSRGAEQFF
TRBV30,TRBD1,14,.,TRBJ1-1,TGTGCCTGGAGTATAGGACAGGTTGCCACTGAAGCTTTCTTT,CAWSIGQVATEAFF
TRBV18,.,16,.,TRBJ2-3,TGTGCCAGCTCACTTTCGCCCGGGGGGCGCACAGATACGCAGTATTTT,CASSLSPGGRTDTQYF
TRBV7-9,.,16,.,TRBJ1-5,TGTGCCAGCAGCTACGGGGATGCTAGGGGGAATCAGCCCCAGCATTTT,CASSYGDARGNQPQHF
TRBV6-5,.,12,.,TRBJ2-1,TGTGCCAGCAGTTCGGGGGGCCGGGAAGAGTTCTTC,CASSSGGREEFF
TRBV6-5,TRBD1,16,.,TRBJ2-4,TGTGCCAGCAGTTACCAAGGGACAGGGATCAAAAACATTCAGTACTTC,CASSYQGTGIKNIQYF
TRBV3-1/TRBV3-2,.,14,few,TRBJ2-2,TGTGCCAGCAGCCAAGGGACTAACTCCGGGGAGCTGTTTTTT,CASSQGTNSGELFF
TRBV5-1,TRBD1,15,.,TRBJ1-1,TGCGCCAGCAGCTTGGACGGACAGGGGGATACTGAAGCTTTCTTT,CASSLDGQGDTEAFF
TRBV6-6,.,15,once,TRBJ2-5,TGTGCCAGCAGTAAGGGGGGGGGCCTCCAAGAGACCCAGTACTTC,CASSKGGGLQETQYF
TRBV27,.,14,.,TRBJ2-5,TGTGCCAGCAGTGAACAATGGGCCGGTGAGACCCAGTACTTC,CASSEQWAGETQYF
TRBV7-7,.,13,.,TRBJ2-5,TGTGCTAGCAGCTTTTATCTGCAAGAGACCCAGTACTTC,CASSFYLQETQYF
TRBV27,TRBD1,15,.,TRBJ1-5,TGTGCCAGCAGTTTAGACAGGGGCAGCAATCAGCCCCAGCATTTT,CASSLDRGSNQPQHF
TRBV15,.,16,.,TRBJ2-6,TGTGCCACCAGCAGAGACAGTACCACTGGGGCCAACGTCCTGACTTTC,CATSRDSTTGANVLTF
TRBV19,.,14,.,TRBJ2-7,TGTGCCAGTAGTATCGGCGGCCGCACCTACGAGCAGTACTTC,CASSIGGRTYEQYF
TRBV5-4,.,17,.,TRBJ2-3,TGTGCCAGCAGCTTGGCGGGGGGCAGAACCCTCACAGATACGCAGTATTTT,CASSLAGGRTLTDTQYF
TRBV5-1,TRBD1,14,.,TRBJ1-1,TGCGCCAGCAGCTTGGAGGGGGCAAAGACTGAAGCTTTCTTT,CASSLEGAKTEAFF
TRBV6-5,.,14,.,TRBJ2-5,TGTGCCAGCAGTTCGAGACTAGGGCAAGAGACCCAGTACTTC,CASSSRLGQETQYF
TRBV4-2,TRBD2,19,.,TRBJ2-7,TGTGCCAGCAGCCAAGCCCGTTTCTTAGCGGGGGGCCAGACCTACGAGCAGTACTTC,CASSQARFLAGGQTYEQYF
TRBV19,.,14,few,TRBJ1-5,TGTGCCAGTAGTAACCCCGCGCCCAATCAGCCCCAGCATTTT,CASSNPAPNQPQHF
TRBV5-6,.,14,.,TRBJ1-4,TGTGCCAGCAGCTTGGGGGGAGACAATGAAAAACTGTTTTTT,CASSLGGDNEKLFF
TRBV24-1,.,14,once,TRBJ1-5,TGTGCCACCAGTGATTTGCATGGGGGCCAGCCCCAGCATTTT,CATSDLHGGQPQHF
TRBV6-5,.,11,.,TRBJ2-1,TGTGCCAGCGCTGGGGGGAATGAGCAGTTCTTC,CASAGGNEQFF
TRBV19,TRBD2,14,.,TRBJ2-5,TGTGCCAGTAGTAAGGGACTAGGGGGGGAGACCCAGTACTTC,CASSKGLGGETQYF
TRBV19,.,16,.,TRBJ2-1,TGTGCCAGTAGTATAGGTCGGGGGGCGAGGGGCAATGAGCAGTTCTTC,CASSIGRGARGNEQFF
TRBV21-1,.,14,.,TRBJ1-1,TGTGCCAGCAGCAAGGGCAGTATGAACACTGAAGCTTTCTTT,CASSKGSMNTEAFF
TRBV19,TRBD1,15,.,TRBJ1-3,TGTGCCAGTAGTTATGACAGGGCCTCTGGAAACACCATATATTTT,CASSYDRASGNTIYF
TRBV27,.,15,.,TRBJ1-4,TGTGCCAGCGCGCTCGGAGGGACAACTAATGAAAAACTGTTTTTT,CASALGGTTNEKLFF
TRBV9,TRBD2,14,once,TRBJ2-5,TGTGCCAGCAGCGCCGGGACTAGAATGGAGACCCAGTACTTC,CASSAGTRMETQYF
TRBV4-1,TRBD1,19,.,TRBJ2-2,TGCGCCAGCAGCCAGGGTGGGGACAGGGTGGTGGCGAACACCGGGGAGCTGTTTTTT,CASSQGGDRVVANTGELFF
TRBV9,.,15,.,TRBJ1-1,TGTGCCAGCAGCGTAGTGCAGGGTGGGAAGGCTGAAGCTTTCTTT,CASSVVQGGKAEAFF
TRBV30,TRBD2,15,once,TRBJ2-3,TGTGCCTGGAGCCAGGCGCGGGGGGCAGGAGATACGCAGTATTTT,CAWSQARGAGDTQYF
TRBV7-9,TRBD1,14,.,TRBJ2-7,TGTGCCAGCAGCTTGGACAGGGCACTATACGAGCAGTACTTC,CASSLDRALYEQYF
TRBV9,.,15,once,TRBJ1-3,TGTGCCAGCAGCGTAGAGGCCCGGGGTGGAAACACCATATATTTT,CASSVEARGGNTIYF
TRBV19,.,14,.,TRBJ2-5,TGTGCCAGTAGTATTGGGCAGGTAGGAGAGACCCAGTACTTC,CASSIGQVGETQYF
TRBV6-6,.,11,.,TRBJ2-7,TGTGCCTCATTTGGGAGACTGGGACAGTACTTC,CASFGRLGQYF
TRBV18,.,13,.,TRBJ1-5,TGTGCCAGCTCACCCGGGGGTGATCAGCCCCAGCATTTT,CASSPGGDQPQHF
TRBV7-9,.,13,.,TRBJ2-3,TGTGCCAGCAGCCCTACTAGCACAGATACGCAGTATTTT,CASSPTSTDTQYF
TRBV7-2,.,11,.,TRBJ1-1,TGTGCCAGCAGCTTAAGGTCGCGGGCTTTCTTT,CASSLRSRAFF
TRBV30,.,13,.,TRBJ1-1,TGTGCCTGGACCACAGGGAAGAACACTGAAGCTTTCTTT,CAWTTGKNTEAFF
TRBV27,TRBD1,19,.,TRBJ1-3,TGTGCCAGCAGTTCCGGGACAGGGGACCTCTTGACGGCGGGAAACACCATATATTTT,CASSSGTGDLLTAGNTIYF
TRBV6-6,.,14,few,TRBJ2-5,TGTGCCAGCAGTTACGACCCGGGGAGAGAGACCCAGTACTTC,CASSYDPGRETQYF